The 28 T cell receptor beta chains below all came from one sample that was sequenced in a study of T cell repertoires in cytomegalovirus infection. A single record per CDR3 protein comes from TCRdb applying MiXCR to the reads. The data show around 140,000 distinct CDR3 sequences, with roughly 6.5% seen just once and under 20% held by the top ten. What was sequenced was PBMCs. The receptors come from a human donor in good health (CMV status not recorded). Some clones in this sample may be carry-over from other donors' samples.

As concerns this clonotype: This may come from a read error, since a much larger clone is one base off. The genes are TRBV7-2 and TRBJ2-5, with 7 bases matching TRBD1. The CDR3 covers 15 residues. Per germline, CDR1 SGHTA and CDR2 FQGNSA. This chain's CDR3 is CASSLAGTVQETQCF. The CDR3 region has the DNA TGTGCCAGCAGCTTAGCTGGGACAGTACAAGAGACCCAGTGCTTC.

There are many counts of this clonotype. The genes are TRBV20-1 and TRBJ2-7, with 10 bases identical to TRBD1. This CDR3 has 14 amino acids. Germline V gives CDR1 DFQATT, CDR2 SNEGSKA (reference sequence). V dropped 2 bases and J dropped 2; count of bases not matched to a gene: 3. The CDR3 DNA is TGCAGTGCTAGACCGGGACAGGGGACCTACGAGCAGTACTTC. This gives the protein CSARPGQGTYEQYF.

In this sample, this clonotype turned up many times. The chain uses TRBV7-8 and TRBJ2-1, with 14 bases identical to TRBD2. J lost 4 bases, V lost 3 bases, and 8 bases had no gene match. Germline CDR1 is SGHVS and CDR2 is FQNEAQ. The CDR3 sequence is 18 residues long. The CDR3 coding sequence is TGTGCCAGCAGCTTTCCCCGGACTAGCGGGGGGAGGTACAATGAGCAGTTCTTC. It encodes CASSFPRTSGGRYNEQFF.

Many counts were recorded for this clonotype. The chain combines TRBV7-2 with TRBJ2-5, with D possibly being TRBD1 or TRBD2 (5 bases each). V lost 1 base and J lost 1, with 10 bases in between. The CDR3 length is 15 residues. Germline V CDR1 and CDR2: SGHTA, FQGNSA. This CDR3 reads CASSLVSGGQETQYF. As DNA, the CDR3 is TGTGCCAGCAGCTTAGTGAGTGGGGGCCAAGAGACCCAGTACTTC.

This clonotype was seen only a few times. This chain joins TRBV4-1 and TRBJ1-2, with D perhaps TRBD1 (6 bases). Germline V lookup: CDR1 MGHRA, CDR2 YSYEKL. V lost 1 base and J lost 4, with 19 bases in between. This CDR3 has 17 residues. The CDR3 loop reads CASSQANSPGQGYGYTF. The CDR3 bases are TGCGCCAGCAGCCAAGCTAATAGTCCGGGACAAGGCTATGGCTACACCTTC.

The chain couples TRBV14 to TRBJ1-1; the D is unclear. The germline CDR1 and CDR2 sequences are SGHDN and FVKESK. The germline V and J ends were trimmed by 3 bases and 0 bases, with 8 bases remaining between them. This CDR3 has 14 residues. CDR3 sequence reads: CASSQEIMNTEAFF. The CDR3 DNA is TGTGCCAGCAGCCAGGAGATCATGAACACTGAAGCTTTCTTT.

This clonotype has at least ten counts. The J gene is TRBJ2-1, the V gene TRBV7-3; 7 nucleotides align to TRBD2. The CDR3 has 15 residues. Germline V gives CDR1 SGHTA, CDR2 FQGTGA. The V and J ends lost 5 bases and 3 bases, in that order; junction bases with no gene match: 7. CDR3 loop: CASSLRRGNYNEQFF. The CDR3 coding sequence is TGTGCCAGCAGCCTTAGGCGGGGGAACTACAATGAGCAGTTCTTC. Full variable domain (remainder filled in from reference TRBV7-3 and TRBJ2-1): GAGVSQTPSNKVTEKGKYVELRCDPISGHTALYWYRQSLGQGPEFLIYFQGTGAADDSGLPNDRFFAVRPEGSVSTLKIQRTERGDSAVYLCASSLRRGNYNEQFFGPGTRLTVL.

This clonotype was seen a handful of times. The chain uses TRBV6-5 and TRBJ1-3, with 9 bases that match TRBD1. The V gene end was trimmed by 6 bases and the J gene end by 0 bases; junction bases not matched to a gene: 9. There are 17 residues in the CDR3. Germline V gives CDR1 MNHEY, CDR2 SVGAGI. The CDR3 sequence: CASSPIQGATSGNTIYF. As DNA, the CDR3 is TGTGCCAGCAGCCCCATACAGGGGGCTACCTCTGGAAACACCATATATTTT.

At least ten counts were recorded for this clonotype. The CDR3 DNA reads as TGCAGTGCTAAGGGACAGCTACCCGGGGAGCTGTTTTTT. Its protein product is CSAKGQLPGELFF. The rearrangement links TRBV20-1 to TRBJ2-2; TRBD1 matches at 7 bases. V trimming: 4 bases; J trimming: 6 bases; junction bases outside the gene matches: 5. The CDR3 extends over 13 amino acids. Germline V gives CDR1 DFQATT, CDR2 SNEGSKA (reference sequence).

This clonotype came up many times. The chain uses TRBV12-3 or TRBV12-4 and TRBJ1-1, with TRBD1 identical over 7 bases. After removal of 6 bases from V and 4 bases from J, the junction contained 5 bases not matched to a gene. The CDR3 spans 13 residues. The CDR3 protein is CASSLTGATEAFF. The DNA for the CDR3 is TGTGCCAGCAGCTTAACAGGGGCCACTGAAGCTTTCTTT.

This clonotype has ten or more counts. The gene calls are TRBV5-6 and TRBJ1-1, with D possibly TRBD1 on 6 matching bases. Trimming took off 6 bases at V and 0 bases at J, with 18 bases between the two ends. CDR1 is SGHDT and CDR2 is YYEEEE in the germline V gene. The CDR3 has 16 residues. The CDR3: CASTPGTLSVNTEAFF. The CDR3 DNA reads TGTGCCAGCACCCCCGGGACACTGTCGGTGAACACTGAAGCTTTCTTT. Filled out from reference TRBV5-6 and TRBJ1-1, the complete variable domain reads DAGVTQSPTHLIKTRGQQVTLRCSPKSGHDTVSWYQQALGQGPQFIFQYYEEEERQRGNFPDRFSGHQFPNYSSELNVNALLLGDSALYLCASTPGTLSVNTEAFFGQGTRLTVV.

This clonotype has ten or more counts. V is TRBV6-2 or TRBV6-3 and J is TRBJ2-7, with D unclear. CDR3 length: 14 amino acids. V was trimmed by 3 bases and J by 2 bases, leaving 11 bases between them. From germline, CDR1 is MNHEY and CDR2 SVGEGT. Here the CDR3 reads CASSYSATPYEQYF. The CDR3 DNA sequence: TGTGCCAGCAGTTATTCGGCGACCCCCTACGAGCAGTACTTC.

The chain has TRBV29-1 and TRBJ1-1; 9 bases are a match to TRBD1. The length of the CDR3 is 14 residues. From germline, CDR1 is SQVTM and CDR2 ANQGSEA. V dropped 3 bases and J dropped 4; count of bases not matched to a gene: 6. The CDR3: CSVDLGTGRTEAFF. CDR3 DNA: TGCAGCGTTGACCTCGGGACAGGGCGCACTGAAGCTTTCTTT.

In its sample, this clonotype was seen many times. This sequence joins TRBV7-2 and TRBJ2-1; 12 bases agree with TRBD2. CDR1 SGHTA and CDR2 FQGNSA come from the germline V gene. The CDR3 spans 15 residues. V trimming: 3 bases; J trimming: 8 bases; junction bases outside the gene matches: 5. The CDR3 protein is CASSFSSGGAHEQFF. In DNA form, the CDR3 reads TGTGCCAGCAGCTTCTCTAGCGGGGGGGCCCATGAGCAGTTCTTC.

In its sample, this clonotype was seen many times. V gene TRBV28 combines with J gene TRBJ2-1; 9 nucleotides line up with TRBD2. Losses at the gene ends were 2 bases for V and 8 bases for J; bases not matched to a gene: 10. CDR1 MDHEN and CDR2 SYDVKM come from the germline V gene. The CDR3 sequence is 16 residues long. In DNA form, the CDR3 reads TGTGCCAGCAGTTTAGACTGGCGGGGGGGCGTTGATGAGCAGTTCTTC. Translated, it gives CASSLDWRGGVDEQFF.

This clonotype has ten or more counts. This rearrangement joins TRBV19 to TRBJ2-6, with a tentative D call TRBD1 (6 bases). Germline CDR1 and CDR2: LNHDA and SQIVND (reference sequence). V was pared by 6 bases and J by 2 bases, with 11 bases between. The CDR3 spans 15 residues. This CDR3 reads CASREQGAGANVLTF. For the CDR3, the DNA is TGTGCCAGTAGAGAACAGGGCGCTGGGGCCAACGTCCTGACTTTC.

At least ten counts were recorded for this clonotype. CDR3 amino acids: CASSLISGGPTDTQYF. DNA for the CDR3: TGTGCCAGCAGCTTAATTAGCGGGGGGCCCACAGATACGCAGTATTTT. The genes are TRBV7-2 and TRBJ2-3, with 10 bases that match TRBD2. The CDR3 totals 16 residues. From germline, CDR1 is SGHTA and CDR2 FQGNSA. J was trimmed by 2 bases and V by 2 bases; bases with no gene match: 4.

The CDR3 nucleotides read TGCAGTGCTAGAGAGAGGGGGGGAACGAACCATCATGGCTACACCTTC. It specifies CSARERGGTNHHGYTF. The chain employs TRBV20-1 and TRBJ1-2; the D gene is possibly TRBD1 (6 bases). CDR1 and CDR2 from the germline V gene are DFQATT and SNEGSKA (reference sequence). CDR3 size: 16 residues. Trimming shortened V by 0 bases and J by 6 bases, and 20 bases separated the two germline ends.

The sample holds many counts of this clonotype. The chain joins TRBV7-3 to TRBJ1-1; D is possibly TRBD1 (6 bases). V was shortened by 5 bases and J by 1 base, with 11 bases between the two germline ends. This CDR3 has 14 residues. Germline V gene sequence: CDR1 SGHTA, CDR2 FQGTGA. DNA for the CDR3: TGTGCCAGCAGCGCGGCGGGACAGAACACTGAAGCTTTCTTT. Protein product: CASSAAGQNTEAFF.

This clonotype was seen ten or more times. V is TRBV7-2 and J is TRBJ1-2, with 8 nucleotides matching TRBD1. V lost 5 bases, J lost 7 bases, and 9 bases stayed unmatched. This CDR3 region has 14 residues. Germline-derived CDR1 and CDR2 are SGHTA and FQGNSA. The CDR3 DNA is TGTGCCAGCAGCCCATGGACAGGGCGGGGTGGCTACACCTTC. It translates to CASSPWTGRGGYTF.

In its sample, this clonotype was seen many times. The chain recombines TRBV6-6 with TRBJ1-4; D is unclear. Between the trimmed V and J ends, which lost 2 bases and 8 bases, there was a span of 9 bases. CDR1 is MNHNY and CDR2 is SVGAGI in the germline V gene (reference sequence). This CDR3 contains 13 residues. The CDR3 loop is CASSYRVGEKLFF. CDR3 nucleotide sequence: TGTGCCAGCAGTTACAGGGTTGGAGAAAAACTGTTTTTT.

This clonotype has ten or more counts. The CDR3 loop is CASRPRGPNTDTQYF. CDR3 bases: TGTGCCAGCAGGCCACGCGGACCTAACACAGATACGCAGTATTTT. The chain has TRBV27 and TRBJ2-3; D gene unclear. Germline values: CDR1 MNHEY, CDR2 SMNVEV (reference sequence). V lost 6 bases to trimming and J lost 2 bases, with 15 bases between them. The CDR3 extends over 15 amino acids.

The sample holds many counts of this clonotype. The genes are TRBV12-3 or TRBV12-4 and TRBJ1-1, with no clear D. Trimming left V 0 bases short and J 0 bases short, with 11 bases between. The CDR3 consists of 16 residues. CDR3 DNA: TGTGCCAGCAGTTTAGCGGACCTGGTGGTGAACACTGAAGCTTTCTTT. It translates to CASSLADLVVNTEAFF.

This clonotype appeared many times. The gene calls are TRBV19 and TRBJ1-5; D is undetermined. V was pared by 1 base and J by 5 bases, with 12 bases between. The CDR3 is made up of 15 amino acids. In germline, CDR1 is LNHDA, CDR2 SQIVND (reference sequence). Written as DNA, the CDR3 is TGTGCCAGTAGTATAGTAGTCCTGACGGATCAGCCCCAGCATTTT. Protein sequence: CASSIVVLTDQPQHF.

Many counts were recorded for this clonotype. This sequence joins TRBV13 and TRBJ2-1; 16 bases are shared with TRBD2. CDR1 and CDR2 from the germline V gene are PRHDT and FYEKMQ (reference sequence). There are 17 residues in the CDR3. V lost 3 bases and J lost 8; bases outside the gene matches: 7. CDR3 sequence reads: CASSFAGTSGGVHEQFF. The CDR3 DNA reads TGTGCCAGCAGCTTCGCCGGGACTAGCGGGGGGGTCCATGAGCAGTTCTTC.

This clonotype was counted at least ten times. The V gene is TRBV2, the J gene TRBJ2-6; D remains unclear. Trimming shortened V by 4 bases and J by 4 bases, and 11 bases separated the two germline ends. This CDR3 is 15 amino acids long. Germline CDR1 SNHLY, CDR2 FYNNEI. As DNA, the CDR3 is TGTGCCAGCAGTGCGGTCCAGGCCGGGGCCAACGTCCTGACTTTC. It encodes CASSAVQAGANVLTF. The full variable domain, its missing parts supplied by reference TRBV2 and TRBJ2-6, is EPEVTQTPSHQVTQMGQEVILRCVPISNHLYFYWYRQILGQKVEFLVSFYNNEISEKSEIFDDQFSVERPDGSNFTLKIRSTKLEDSAMYFCASSAVQAGANVLTFGAGSRLTVL.

This clonotype was observed at least ten times. This chain uses TRBV7-2 with TRBJ2-5; TRBD2 matches 10 bases. The V segment lost 1 base and the J segment 5 bases; nucleotides outside the gene matches: 7. In germline, CDR1 is SGHTA, CDR2 FQGNSA. The CDR3 is made up of 16 amino acids. The CDR3 loop reads CASSLGSGGARETQYF. The CDR3 DNA reads as TGTGCCAGCAGCTTAGGAAGCGGGGGGGCCCGGGAGACCCAGTACTTC. The variable domain in full, with the rest retrieved from reference TRBV7-2 and TRBJ2-5, is GAGVSQSPSNKVTEKGKDVELRCDPISGHTALYWYRQSLGQGLEFLIYFQGNSAPDKSGLPSDRFSAERTGGSVSTLTIQRTQQEDSAVYLCASSLGSGGARETQYFGPGTRLLVL.

This clonotype has more than one count but fewer than ten. This rearrangement joins TRBV12-3 or TRBV12-4 to TRBJ1-6, with D unresolved. Trimming took off 7 bases at V and 5 bases at J, with 27 bases between the two ends. The CDR3 has 19 residues. The CDR3 protein is CASKSHHFTTPPNNSPLHF. The CDR3 DNA reads TGTGCCAGCAAGTCACATCACTTCACGACGCCCCCCAATAATTCACCCCTCCACTTT.